The 4 T cell receptor beta chains reported below all come from one sample, sequenced in a study of cytomegalovirus exposure and HLA in healthy donors. The primer mix had 60 Vbeta and 13 Jbeta primers. Generated by immunoSEQ multiplex PCR, the TCRdb table keeps only in-frame clones and is missing some. The top ten clones hold under 6% of a sample with under 100,000 clones, over 70% of them seen once. The sequenced sample consisted of PBMCs. Receptor source: a man aged 18 to 29 in good health and CMV-seropositive.

This chain links TRBV25-1 with TRBJ2-5; D may be TRBD2 (6 bases). Germline V gene lookup returns CDR1 MGHDK and CDR2 SYGVNS. V shed 1 base and J shed 5 bases, with 17 bases lying between them. The CDR3 sequence is 16 residues long. The CDR3 region has the DNA TGTGCCAGCAGTGAATGGAGGGCTAGCCAATCGGAGACCCAGTACTTC. It encodes CASSEWRASQSETQYF.

This chain links TRBV19 with TRBJ1-1, with D hard to call. The CDR3 loop spans 12 amino acids. Germline CDR1 is LNHDA and CDR2 is SQIVND (reference sequence). The V gene lost 10 bases and the J gene lost 1 base, with 10 bases spanning the gap. As DNA, the CDR3 is TGTGCCACCTCTCCCAGGAACACTGAAGCTTTCTTT. Protein sequence: CATSPRNTEAFF.

This clone was seen a few times. The J gene is TRBJ2-7, the V gene TRBV5-1; D not resolved. This CDR3 spans 13 amino acids. V was cut by 4 bases and J by 4 bases, with 12 bases left in between. Germline assignment: CDR1 SGHRS and CDR2 YFSETQ. The CDR3 DNA reads as TGCGCCAGCAGCGAACAAACCGAATACGAGCAGTACTTC. This encodes CASSEQTEYEQYF.

J is TRBJ2-7 and V is TRBV4-2; TRBD2 matches at 14 bases. The CDR3 spans 16 residues. J was trimmed by 7 bases and V by 0 bases; bases with no gene match: 5. The germline V gene has CDR1 LGHNA and CDR2 YNFKEQ. CDR3 sequence: CASSQDGLAGGREQYF. CDR3 bases: TGTGCCAGCAGCCAAGATGGACTAGCGGGAGGTCGGGAGCAGTACTTC.